The 8 T cell receptor beta chains given below trace back to one sample, sequenced in a study of T cell clonality in common variable immunodeficiency. Sequencing used immunoSEQ multiplex PCR; TCRdb keeps in-frame clones, though not all of them. There are around 60,000 clones in the sample, none observed a single time. The sequencing input was peripheral blood mononuclear cells. The source is a person aged 18 to 69 in good health.

This clone was counted ten times or more. From the germline J gene comes the end of the CDR3, since the read stops 3 residues before it. The chain carries TRBV7-8 and TRBJ1-1; D may be TRBD1 (5 bases). This CDR3 has 14 residues. CDR1 and CDR2 from the germline V gene are SGHVS and FQNEAQ. V was pared by 2 bases and J by 7 bases, with 14 bases between. The CDR3 bases that were read are TGTGCCAGCAGCTTATTCGGGGGTTCGAGTGAA. This codes for CASSLFGGSSE. The entire CDR3 protein reads CASSLFGGSSEAFF.

This clone was counted at least ten times. Sequencing ends 3 residues short of the CDR3 end; the germline J gene provides the rest. The chain employs TRBV30 and TRBJ1-1, with D tentatively TRBD1 (6 bases). Germline assignment: CDR1 GTSNPN and CDR2 SVGIG (reference sequence). The V and J ends lost 5 bases and 1 base respectively, with 14 bases between them. The CDR3 sequence is 14 residues long. Incomplete CDR3 DNA: TGTGCCTGGGCTTTTGGGGGCCGGAACACTGAA. Translating it yields CAWAFGGRNTE. The CDR3 as a whole reads CAWAFGGRNTEAFF.

This clone was counted at least ten times. An end of the junction does not agree with germline; a read error may underlie this. The observed sequence ends 3 residues before the CDR3 terminus, with the missing tail filled in from the germline J gene. This sequence joins TRBV20-1 and TRBJ2-7; 7 bases align to TRBD1. Germline CDR1 is DFQATT and CDR2 is SNEGSKA (reference sequence). This CDR3 contains 13 residues. This CDR3 reads CSVRGTASYEQYF. The CDR3 DNA, read in part, is TGCAGTGTTAGAGGGACAGCTTCCTACGAG.

At least ten counts were recorded for this clone. One end of the junction does not line up with germline, which may come from a read error. The sequence runs out 3 residues before the end of the CDR3; the remainder is reconstructed from the germline J gene. The V call is TRBV12-3 or TRBV12-4, the J call TRBJ1-1; 8 bases fit TRBD1. The CDR3 length is 15 residues. CDR3 amino acids: CASSLPWTGNAEAFF. Partial CDR3 DNA: TGTGCCAGCAGTCTACCTTGGACAGGGAACGCTGAA.

This clone showed up many times. The read falls 3 residues short of the CDR3 end, and the missing part is taken from the germline J gene. The chain uses TRBV12-3 or TRBV12-4 and TRBJ1-2, with TRBD1 matching 9 bases. This CDR3 has 14 residues. CDR3 sequence reads: CASRSNRGRDGYTF. The covered CDR3 bases are TGTGCCAGTAGATCGAACAGGGGGCGCGACGGC.

Ten or more counts support this clone. The read stops 3 residues short of the end of the CDR3; the missing end is completed from the germline J gene. This sequence joins TRBV4-1 and TRBJ1-3; D remains unclear. Germline V gene lookup returns CDR1 MGHRA and CDR2 YSYEKL. The CDR3 sequence is 15 residues long. V dropped 2 bases and J dropped 1 base, with 9 bases sitting between them. The chain's CDR3 is CASSQHRSSGNTIYF. CDR3 DNA, as far as it was read: TGCGCCAGCAGCCAACACCGGTCGTCTGGAAACACC.

Many counts were recorded for this clone. The read comes to an end 3 residues before the CDR3 does, leaving the germline J gene to fill in the end. The chain links TRBV19 to TRBJ2-1; D is possibly TRBD2 (5 bases). The V end lost 6 bases, the J end lost 9 bases, and 18 bases lay between the germline ends. The CDR3 is 14 amino acids. Looked up from germline, CDR1 is LNHDA and CDR2 is SQIVND (reference sequence). The chain's CDR3 is CASRRYGGAAEQFF. CDR3 bases read: TGTGCCAGTAGGAGATACGGTGGAGCGGCTGAG.

This clone was counted at least ten times. The sequenced CDR3 bases are TGCGCCAGCAGCTTGGCCGGGTCCTACAATGAG. This encodes CASSLAGSYNE. The entire CDR3 reads CASSLAGSYNEQFF. The rearrangement links TRBV5-1 to TRBJ2-1; D gene uncertain. Sequencing ends 3 residues short of the CDR3 end; the germline J gene provides the rest. The CDR3 length is 14 residues. The V end lost 0 bases, the J end lost 1 base, and 5 bases lay between the germline ends. Germline-derived CDR1 and CDR2 are SGHRS and YFSETQ.